These 8 T cell receptor beta chains were all obtained from the same sample, sequenced in a study of T-cell reconstitution after alpha-beta-depleted transplantation in children. Preparation of the TCRbeta library was carried out with unique molecular identifiers. TCRdb fed the PCR reads into MiXCR, producing one record per CDR3 protein. The table records 250,000 to 300,000 distinct CDR3 sequences, 10% of them present only once. Sequenced here: PBMCs, sampled before TCRalphabeta/CD19-depleted stem cell transplant. These receptors were collected from a boy younger than two with acute myeloid leukemia, due to receive a stem cell transplant.

This clonotype was picked up a small number of times. The chain employs TRBV6-5 and TRBJ2-7; 8 bases match TRBD1. Per the germline V gene, CDR1 is MNHEY and CDR2 is SVGAGI. The CDR3 consists of 14 residues. Trimming at V came to 3 bases and at J to 3 bases, leaving 4 bases not matched to a gene. CDR3 amino acids: CASSYWDRNYEQYF. Here the CDR3 DNA reads TGTGCCAGCAGTTATTGGGACAGGAACTACGAGCAGTACTTC.

This clonotype has a count of ten or more. This chain joins TRBV6-6 and TRBJ2-7; D tentatively fits TRBD1 or TRBD2 (5 bases each). The germline V and J ends were trimmed by 6 bases and 2 bases, with 11 bases remaining between them. CDR3 size: 13 residues. Germline V lookup: CDR1 MNHNY, CDR2 SVGAGI (reference sequence). CDR3 residues: CASSREGAYEQYF. The DNA of the CDR3 is TGTGCCAGCAGCCGGGAAGGGGCCTACGAGCAGTACTTC.

This clonotype was recorded many times. The chain links TRBV5-1 to TRBJ1-3, with D perhaps matching TRBD1 (6 bases). The germline gives CDR1 SGHRS, CDR2 YFSETQ. Trimming removed 4 bases from V and 0 bases from J, with 14 bases in between. CDR3 length: 16 residues. The CDR3 is CASSTSGQSSGNTIYF. CDR3 in DNA: TGCGCCAGCAGCACCTCCGGACAGAGCTCTGGAAACACCATATATTTT. Full variable domain (remainder filled in from reference TRBV5-1 and TRBJ1-3): KAGVTQTPRYLIKTRGQQVTLSCSPISGHRSVSWYQQTPGQGLQFLFEYFSETQRNKGNFPGRFSGRQFSNSRSEMNVSTLELGDSALYLCASSTSGQSSGNTIYFGEGSWLTVV.

This clonotype was detected many times. The gene calls are TRBV4-2 and TRBJ2-3; D is uncertain. The germline V and J ends were trimmed by 1 base and 5 bases, with 10 bases remaining between them. This CDR3 has 14 residues. Germline CDR1 reads LGHNA; CDR2 reads YNFKEQ. In DNA form, the CDR3 reads TGTGCCAGCAGCCAAGGAGAGTATGAAGATACGCAGTATTTT. Protein: CASSQGEYEDTQYF.

The rearrangement links TRBV6-1 to TRBJ2-5, with D maybe TRBD2 (6 bases). V lost 7 bases and J lost 6, with 18 bases in between. This CDR3 has 14 amino acids. In germline, CDR1 is MNHNS, CDR2 SASEGT. The CDR3: CASIAGGGKKTQYF. CDR3 DNA: TGTGCCAGCATTGCCGGGGGAGGCAAAAAGACCCAGTACTTC.

This clonotype was observed at least ten times. The chain joins TRBV9 to TRBJ1-1; D gene ambiguous. The V gene lost 0 bases and the J gene lost 0 bases, with 6 bases spanning the gap. From germline, CDR1 is SGDLS and CDR2 YYNGEE. The CDR3 extends over 14 amino acids. CDR3 amino acids: CASSVEDLNTEAFF. CDR3 DNA: TGTGCCAGCAGCGTAGAGGACTTGAACACTGAAGCTTTCTTT.

This clonotype was recorded at least ten times. The chain recombines TRBV29-1 with TRBJ2-1; TRBD2 aligns across 9 bases. The CDR3 contains 13 residues. In germline, CDR1 is SQVTM, CDR2 ANQGSEA. CDR3 sequence: CSTTSGVYNEQFF. As DNA, the CDR3 is TGCAGTACGACTAGCGGAGTCTACAATGAGCAGTTCTTC.

In its sample, this clonotype was seen a few times. The CDR3 coding sequence is TGCGCCAGCAGCCCTAGCGGGAGGGCCAAAATCGAGCAGTACTTC. Its translation is CASSPSGRAKIEQYF. V and J are TRBV5-1 and TRBJ2-7, with 12 bases that match TRBD2. With 4 bases clipped from V and 6 bases from J, the junction kept 8 bases outside the gene matches. CDR3 length: 15 residues. Germline CDR1 and CDR2: SGHRS and YFSETQ.